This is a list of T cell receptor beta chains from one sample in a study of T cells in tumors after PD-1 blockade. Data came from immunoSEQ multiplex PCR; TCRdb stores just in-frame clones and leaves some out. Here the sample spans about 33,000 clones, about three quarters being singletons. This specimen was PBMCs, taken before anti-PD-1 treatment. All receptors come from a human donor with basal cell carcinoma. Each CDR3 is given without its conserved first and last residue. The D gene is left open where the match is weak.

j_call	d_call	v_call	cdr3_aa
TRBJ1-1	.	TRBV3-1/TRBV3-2	ASSQGGGLNTEAF
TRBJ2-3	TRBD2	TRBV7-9	ASSSGLAGGWVTDTQY
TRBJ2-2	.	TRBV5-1	ASSLGVTGELF
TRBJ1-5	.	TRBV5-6	ASSFRANPRQPQH
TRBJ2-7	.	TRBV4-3	ASSQSQTGSYEQY
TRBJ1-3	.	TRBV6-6	ASSYLTTAGNTIY
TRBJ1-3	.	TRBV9	ASSTISQTAGNTIY
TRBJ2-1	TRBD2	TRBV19	ASSIREAYNEQF
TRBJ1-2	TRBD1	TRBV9	ASSPSGTGGSGGYT
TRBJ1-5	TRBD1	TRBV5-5	ASSRDSRSNQPQH
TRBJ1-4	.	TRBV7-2	ASSLVGGLATNEKLF
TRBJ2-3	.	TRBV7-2	ASSFGGSYTDTQY
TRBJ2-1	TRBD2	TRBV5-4	ASQRESSYNEQF
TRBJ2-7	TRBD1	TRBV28	ASSFPGTGGYYEQY
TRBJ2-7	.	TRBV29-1	SVLGRRQPSSSYEQY